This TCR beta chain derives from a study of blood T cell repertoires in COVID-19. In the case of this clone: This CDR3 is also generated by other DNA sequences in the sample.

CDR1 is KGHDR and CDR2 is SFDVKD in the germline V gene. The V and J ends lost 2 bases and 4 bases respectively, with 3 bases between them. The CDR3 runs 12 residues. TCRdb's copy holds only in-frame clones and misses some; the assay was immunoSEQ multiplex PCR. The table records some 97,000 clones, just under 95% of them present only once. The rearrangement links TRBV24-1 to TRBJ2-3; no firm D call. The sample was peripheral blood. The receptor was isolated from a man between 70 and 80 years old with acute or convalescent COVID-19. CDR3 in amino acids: CATSDSADTQYF. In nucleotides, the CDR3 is TGTGCCACCAGTGATTCGGCAGATACGCAGTATTTT.